Described below is a single T cell receptor beta chain sequence and its context. What it recognizes is unknown. TCRdb's copy holds only in-frame clones and misses some; the assay was immunoSEQ multiplex PCR. In the table there are roughly 2.6 million clones, 85% to 95% of which are singletons. This sample was included in a study of shared clonotypes between healthy human individuals. The wider study: Used for every donor were three CD4 naive, three CD4 memory, two CD8 naive and one CD8 memory plate.

The CDR3 spans 17 residues. After removal of 6 bases from V and 4 bases from J, the junction contained 12 bases not matched to a gene. Germline lookup yields CDR1 MNHEY and CDR2 SMNVEV (reference sequence). HIV-negative, healthy adults without recent acute infections or vaccinations were the donors. Whole-study findings and limits: Among the subsets, naive ones generally showed larger estimated richness than memory ones. Represented genetic and exposure-history diversity was restricted by having few donors.

Sequenced input: naive CD4+ T cells sorted from blood. Subset: CD45RA+ positively selected. The rearrangement joins TRBV27 to TRBJ2-3, with 11 bases matching TRBD2. The TCR was taken from a man aged 18-30 years in good health. The DNA for the CDR3 is TGTGCCAGCAGGCGTTTACTAGCGGGAGTGAGTGCAGATACGCAGTATTTT. As protein: CASRRLLAGVSADTQYF.